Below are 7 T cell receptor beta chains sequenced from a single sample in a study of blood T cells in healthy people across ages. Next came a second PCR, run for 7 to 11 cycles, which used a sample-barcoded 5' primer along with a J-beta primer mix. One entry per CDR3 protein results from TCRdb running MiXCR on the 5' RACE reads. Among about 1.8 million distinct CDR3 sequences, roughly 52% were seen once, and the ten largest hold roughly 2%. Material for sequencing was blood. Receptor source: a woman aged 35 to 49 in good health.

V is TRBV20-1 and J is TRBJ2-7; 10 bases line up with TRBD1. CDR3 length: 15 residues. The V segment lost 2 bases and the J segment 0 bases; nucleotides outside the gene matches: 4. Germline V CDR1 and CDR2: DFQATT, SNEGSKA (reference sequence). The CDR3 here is CSARPGTGVSYEQYF. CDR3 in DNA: TGCAGTGCTAGACCTGGGACAGGGGTCTCCTACGAGCAGTACTTC.

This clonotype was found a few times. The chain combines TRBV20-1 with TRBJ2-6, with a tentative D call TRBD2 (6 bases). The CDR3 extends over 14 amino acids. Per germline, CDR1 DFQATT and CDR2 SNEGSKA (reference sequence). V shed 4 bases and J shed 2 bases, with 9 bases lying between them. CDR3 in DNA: TGCAGTGCTATTCCTAGCGCTGGGGCCAACGTCCTGACTTTC. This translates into CSAIPSAGANVLTF.

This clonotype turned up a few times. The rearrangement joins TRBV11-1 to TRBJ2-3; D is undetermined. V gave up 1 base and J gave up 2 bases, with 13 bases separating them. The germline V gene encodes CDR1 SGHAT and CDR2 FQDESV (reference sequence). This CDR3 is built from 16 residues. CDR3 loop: CASSLVSQRATDTQYF. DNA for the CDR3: TGTGCCAGCAGCTTAGTCTCCCAACGCGCCACAGATACGCAGTATTTT.

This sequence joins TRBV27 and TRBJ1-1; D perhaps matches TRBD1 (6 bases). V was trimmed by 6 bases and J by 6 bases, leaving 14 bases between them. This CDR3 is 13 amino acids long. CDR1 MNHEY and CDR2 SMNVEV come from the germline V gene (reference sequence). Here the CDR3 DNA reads TGTGCCAGCAGCCGGAGGGGGGGCCCTGAAGCTTTCTTT. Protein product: CASSRRGGPEAFF.

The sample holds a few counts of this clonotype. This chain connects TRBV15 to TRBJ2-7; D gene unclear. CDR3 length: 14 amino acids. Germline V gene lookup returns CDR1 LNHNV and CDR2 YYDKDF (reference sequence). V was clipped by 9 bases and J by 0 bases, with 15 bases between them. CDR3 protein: CATSRTTYSYEQYF. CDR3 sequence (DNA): TGTGCCACTTCCCGGACCACCTACTCCTACGAGCAGTACTTC.

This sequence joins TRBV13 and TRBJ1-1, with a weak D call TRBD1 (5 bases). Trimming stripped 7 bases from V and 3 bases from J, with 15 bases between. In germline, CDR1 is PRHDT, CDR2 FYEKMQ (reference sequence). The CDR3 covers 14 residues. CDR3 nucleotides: TGTGCCAGCACCGAGAGGTTGGGGGACACTGAAGCTTTCTTT. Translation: CASTERLGDTEAFF.

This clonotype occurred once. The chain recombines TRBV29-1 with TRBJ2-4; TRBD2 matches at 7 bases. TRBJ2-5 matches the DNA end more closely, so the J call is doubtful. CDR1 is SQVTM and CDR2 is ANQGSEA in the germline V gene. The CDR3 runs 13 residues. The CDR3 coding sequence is TGCAGCTCTGCTAGCGGATCCGAGGAGACCCAGTACTTC. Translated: CSSASGSEETQYF.